This T cell receptor beta chain was recovered during a study of blood T cells in healthy people across ages. Whole-study findings and limits: Per-million-T-cell TCR beta diversity fell roughly linearly with age. Researchers report that TCR beta diversity correlated strongly with naive T cell percentage.

For every donor, a draw yielded ten milliliters of peripheral blood. A minimum of 6.5 million PBMCs was isolated per sample. Concerning this clonotype itself: The antigen is undetermined.

Trimming removed 1 base at V and 5 bases at J, with 18 bases between. CDR3 length: 17 amino acids. Germline lookup yields CDR1 LNHDA and CDR2 SQIVND (reference sequence). PCR was performed a second time for about 7 to 12 cycles using a sample-barcoded 5' primer and a J-beta primer mix. Each CDR3 protein is one row after TCRdb ran MiXCR on the 5' RACE reads. This table has some 700,000 distinct CDR3 sequences, approximately 22% appearing once. V gene TRBV19 combines with J gene TRBJ2-1; perhaps TRBD2 as D (5 bases). The clonotype was recovered from a man aged 70-80 years in good health. The sample was blood. The DNA of the CDR3 is TGTGCCAGTAGTATAGTCCCAACTGGCGGGCGAGACAATGAGCAGTTCTTC. It yields the protein CASSIVPTGGRDNEQFF.